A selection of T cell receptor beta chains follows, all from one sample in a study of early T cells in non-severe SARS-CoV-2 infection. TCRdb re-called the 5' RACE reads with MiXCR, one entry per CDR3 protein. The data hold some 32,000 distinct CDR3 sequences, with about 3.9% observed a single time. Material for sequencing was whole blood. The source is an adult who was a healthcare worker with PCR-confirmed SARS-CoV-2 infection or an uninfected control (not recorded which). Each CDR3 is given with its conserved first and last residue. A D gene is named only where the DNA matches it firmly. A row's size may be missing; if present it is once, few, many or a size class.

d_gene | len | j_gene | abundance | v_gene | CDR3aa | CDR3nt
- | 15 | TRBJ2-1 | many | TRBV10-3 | CAISPGPALHNEQFF | TGTGCCATCAGCCCCGGACCCGCTCTACACAATGAGCAGTTCTTC
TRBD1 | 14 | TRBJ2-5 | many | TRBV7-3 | CASSPAGTEETQYF | TGTGCCAGCAGCCCCGCCGGGACAGAAGAGACCCAGTACTTC
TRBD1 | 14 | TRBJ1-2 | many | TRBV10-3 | CAISEGGGVYGYTF | TGTGCCATCAGTGAGGGAGGGGGCGTCTATGGCTACACCTTC
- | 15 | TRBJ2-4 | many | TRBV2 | CASSPQTAQDYSQYF | TGTGCCAGCAGTCCCCAGACAGCGCAGGACTACTCTCAGTACTTC
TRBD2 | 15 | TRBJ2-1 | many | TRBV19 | CASSPSTSGYNEQFF | TGTGCCAGTAGTCCCTCGACTAGCGGATACAATGAGCAGTTCTTC
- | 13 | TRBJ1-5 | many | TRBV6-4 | CASSRDGGQPQHF | TGTGCCAGCAGCAGGGATGGTGGACAGCCCCAGCATTTT
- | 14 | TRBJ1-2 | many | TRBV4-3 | CASSQDLGDYGYTF | TGCGCCAGCAGCCAAGATCTGGGGGACTATGGCTACACCTTC
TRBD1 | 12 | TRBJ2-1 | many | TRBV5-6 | CASSVRDRLQFF | TGTGCCAGCAGCGTCCGGGACAGACTACAGTTCTTC
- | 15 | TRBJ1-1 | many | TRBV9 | CASSASRGRYTEAFF | TGTGCCAGCAGCGCGTCCCGGGGGAGGTACACTGAAGCTTTCTTT
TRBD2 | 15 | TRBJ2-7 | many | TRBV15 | CATTGGSGGSYEQYF | TGTGCCACAACAGGAGGAAGCGGGGGATCCTACGAGCAGTACTTC
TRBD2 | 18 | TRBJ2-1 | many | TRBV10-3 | CAISWTSGRAKGDNEQFF | TGTGCCATCAGTTGGACTAGCGGGAGGGCCAAGGGGGACAATGAGCAGTTCTTC
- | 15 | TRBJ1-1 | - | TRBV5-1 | CASTPSLRAEGEAFF | TGCGCCAGCACTCCGTCACTAAGGGCCGAAGGGGAAGCTTTCTTT
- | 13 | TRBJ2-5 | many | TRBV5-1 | CASSFQDGETQYF | TGCGCCAGCAGCTTCCAGGACGGGGAGACCCAGTACTTC
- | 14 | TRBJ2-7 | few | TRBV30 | CAWRPTSFSYEQYF | TGTGCCTGGAGACCGACATCCTTCTCCTACGAGCAGTACTTC
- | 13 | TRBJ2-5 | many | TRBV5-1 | CASSLAIGETQYF | TGCGCCAGCAGCTTGGCTATCGGGGAGACCCAGTACTTC
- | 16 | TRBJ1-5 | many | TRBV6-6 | CASSYSSGEGHKPQHF | TGTGCCAGCAGTTACTCGTCAGGGGAGGGTCACAAGCCCCAGCATTTT
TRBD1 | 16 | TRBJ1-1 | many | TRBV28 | CASSVGTAGGNTEAFF | TGTGCCAGCAGCGTAGGGACAGCTGGGGGAAACACTGAAGCTTTCTTT
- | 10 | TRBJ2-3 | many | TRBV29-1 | CSVRVDTQYF | TGCAGCGTGAGGGTAGATACGCAGTATTTT
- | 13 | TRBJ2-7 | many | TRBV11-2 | CASSRGLSYEQYF | TGTGCCAGCAGCCGAGGACTGTCCTACGAGCAGTACTTC
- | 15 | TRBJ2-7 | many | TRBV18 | CASSPPLGGSYEQYF | TGTGCCAGCTCACCCCCCCTGGGAGGCTCCTACGAGCAGTACTTC
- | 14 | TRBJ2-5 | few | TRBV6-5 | CASSPGRKSETQYF | TGTGCCAGCTCGCCAGGGAGAAAATCAGAGACCCAGTACTTC
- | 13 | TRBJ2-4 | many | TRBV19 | CASSIQAKNIQYF | TGTGCCAGTAGTATTCAAGCCAAAAACATTCAGTACTTC
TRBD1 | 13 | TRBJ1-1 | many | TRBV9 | CASSTGTGTEAFF | TGTGCCAGCAGCACCGGGACAGGGACTGAAGCTTTCTTT
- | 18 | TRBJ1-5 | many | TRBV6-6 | CASSSRGLEASSNQPQHF | TGTGCCAGCAGTTCTAGGGGTTTGGAGGCCTCGAGCAATCAGCCCCAGCATTTT
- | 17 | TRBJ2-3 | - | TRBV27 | CASIQFGGTGQTDTQYF | TGTGCCAGCATCCAATTTGGGGGAACAGGGCAGACAGATACGCAGTATTTT
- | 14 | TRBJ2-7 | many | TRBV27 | CASSPRGVTYEQYF | TGTGCCAGCAGTCCCAGGGGGGTCACCTACGAGCAGTACTTC
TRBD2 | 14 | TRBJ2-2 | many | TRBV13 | CASSQKGLAGELFF | TGTGCCAGCAGCCAAAAGGGACTAGCCGGGGAGCTGTTTTTT
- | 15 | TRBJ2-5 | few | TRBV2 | CASTRGPGGQETQYF | TGTGCCAGCACCCGAGGGCCCGGGGGCCAAGAGACCCAGTACTTC
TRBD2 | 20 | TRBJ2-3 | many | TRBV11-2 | CASSSRTSGGAASSTDTQYF | TGTGCCAGCAGCTCACGGACTAGCGGGGGCGCCGCTTCAAGCACAGATACGCAGTATTTT
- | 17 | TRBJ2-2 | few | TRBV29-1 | CSVEDRRGPSQPGELFF | TGCAGCGTTGAAGATAGAAGAGGACCAAGCCAGCCCGGGGAGCTGTTTTTT
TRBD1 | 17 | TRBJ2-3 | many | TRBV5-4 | CASSQLRQGVGSDTQYF | TGTGCCAGCAGCCAACTCCGACAGGGTGTCGGCTCAGATACGCAGTATTTT
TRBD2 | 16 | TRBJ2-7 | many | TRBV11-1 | CASSSRTSGRISEQYF | TGTGCCAGCAGCTCCCGGACTAGCGGGAGGATTAGCGAGCAGTACTTC
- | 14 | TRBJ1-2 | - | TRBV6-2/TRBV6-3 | CASTQALTGTGYTF | TGTGCCAGCACTCAGGCATTGACAGGTACTGGCTACACCTTC
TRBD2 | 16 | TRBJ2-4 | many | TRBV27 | CASSSGLAPSMNIQYF | TGTGCCAGCAGTTCTGGACTAGCCCCTTCTATGAACATTCAGTACTTC
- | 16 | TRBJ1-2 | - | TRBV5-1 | CASAPEAQVGNYGYTF | TGCGCCAGCGCGCCGGAGGCCCAGGTCGGAAACTATGGCTACACCTTC
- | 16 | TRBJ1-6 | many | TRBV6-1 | CASNLQGPHLNSPLHF | TGTGCCAGCAACCTACAGGGACCGCATTTAAATTCACCCCTCCACTTT
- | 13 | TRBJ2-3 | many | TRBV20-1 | CSTSGRTTDTQYF | TGCAGTACCTCGGGGAGGACCACAGATACGCAGTATTTT
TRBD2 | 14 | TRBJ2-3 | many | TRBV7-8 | CASSRTSGTDTQYF | TGTGCCAGCAGCCGGACTAGCGGGACAGATACGCAGTATTTT
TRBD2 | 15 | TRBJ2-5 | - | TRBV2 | CATQYNSGSAETQYF | TGTGCCACCCAGTATAACAGCGGGAGTGCAGAGACCCAGTACTTC
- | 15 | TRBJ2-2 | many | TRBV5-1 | CASSLLSGPAGELFF | TGCGCCAGCAGCCTCCTTAGCGGCCCCGCCGGGGAGCTGTTTTTT
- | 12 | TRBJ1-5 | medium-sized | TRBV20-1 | CSARTARGATHF | TGCAGTGCTAGGACAGCACGCGGGGCAACGCATTTT
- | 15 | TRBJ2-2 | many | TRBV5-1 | CASSNGPLNTGELFF | TGCGCCAGCAGCAACGGGCCTTTGAACACCGGGGAGCTGTTTTTT
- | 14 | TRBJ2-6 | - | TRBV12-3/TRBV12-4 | CASTQGLGANVLTF | TGTGCCAGCACTCAGGGACTTGGGGCCAACGTCCTGACTTTC
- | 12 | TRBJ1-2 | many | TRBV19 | CASSRQGKGYTF | TGTGCCAGTAGTAGGCAGGGGAAAGGCTACACCTTC
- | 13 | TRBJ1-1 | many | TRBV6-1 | CASTKARGTEAFF | TGTGCCAGCACCAAAGCGAGGGGCACTGAAGCTTTCTTT
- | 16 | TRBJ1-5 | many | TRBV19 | CASSIIWQSLNQPQHF | TGTGCCAGTAGTATCATCTGGCAGAGCCTCAATCAGCCCCAGCATTTT
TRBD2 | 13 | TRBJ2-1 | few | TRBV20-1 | CSASLAGYNEQFF | TGCAGTGCTAGTCTAGCGGGGTACAATGAGCAGTTCTTC
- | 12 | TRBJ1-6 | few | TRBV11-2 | CTSSLSNSPLHF | TGTACCAGCAGCTTAAGTAATTCACCCCTCCACTTT
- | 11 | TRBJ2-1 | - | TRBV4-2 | CASSPGGRQFF | TGTGCCAGCAGCCCCGGGGGGCGGCAGTTCTTC
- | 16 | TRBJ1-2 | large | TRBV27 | CASSLSVSTSNYGYTF | TGTGCCAGCAGTTTATCGGTTTCCACGAGTAACTATGGCTACACCTTC
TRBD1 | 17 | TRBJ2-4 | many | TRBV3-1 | CASSQGTGVSDQNIQYF | TGTGCCAGCAGCCAGGGTACAGGGGTTTCCGATCAAAACATTCAGTACTTC
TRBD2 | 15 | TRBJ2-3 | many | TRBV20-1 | CSAPRLAGITDTQYF | TGCAGTGCTCCTAGACTAGCGGGGATCACAGATACGCAGTATTTT
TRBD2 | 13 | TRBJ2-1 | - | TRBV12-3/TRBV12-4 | CASSAGGDGLRFF | TGTGCCAGCAGTGCGGGGGGGGACGGCCTACGGTTCTTC
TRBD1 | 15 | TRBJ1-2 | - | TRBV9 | CASSPIADRGSGYTF | TGTGCCAGCAGCCCGATTGCGGACAGGGGATCTGGCTACACCTTC
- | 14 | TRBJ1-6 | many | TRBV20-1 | CSAPWGTGNSPLHF | TGCAGTGCTCCCTGGGGTACCGGTAATTCACCCCTCCACTTT
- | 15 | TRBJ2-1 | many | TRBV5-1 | CASSLRRVAYNEQFF | TGCGCCAGCAGCTTGAGGCGGGTCGCCTACAATGAGCAGTTCTTC